What follows is one TCR beta chain and its context. Its antigen is not known. CDR1 and CDR2 from the germline V gene are SGHAT and FQNNGV. V lost 5 bases to trimming and J lost 3 bases; unmatched junction nucleotides: 3. The CDR3 spans 14 residues. The data are from a study of beta chain features in type 1 diabetes. Study-level background: The study found patients and healthy donors alike in age, gender and cell yields.

Study results and limitations: A pattern of fewer insertions and more deletions at VDJ junctions was seen in type 1 diabetes patients. Shorter TCRB CDR3s, moderately but significantly so, marked every one of the four CD4+ subsets in Type 1 diabetes patients.

Sequencing targeted expressed TCRB transcripts, as all isolated RNA had been reverse transcribed. Using immunoSEQ multiplex PCR, the repertoire was profiled, and TCRdb retains in-frame clones only, with some absent. The sample has 680,000 or so clones; roughly 15% are singletons. The source material was naive CD4+ T cells from blood. This TCR was recovered from a man aged 18 to 30 in good health. The rearrangement links TRBV11-2 to TRBJ2-3, with 9 bases aligning to TRBD1. CDR3 amino acids: CASSPDRGTDTQYF. The CDR3 coding sequence is TGTGCCAGCAGCCCCGACAGGGGGACAGATACGCAGTATTTT.